The T cell receptor beta chain described here comes from a study of T-cell reconstitution after alpha-beta-depleted transplantation in children. Findings of the study overall: From newly produced T cells came most of the T-cell counts and diversity one year after transplant. TCRbeta diversity was high at day 60 in some patients (a result of surviving recipient T cells and thymic progenitors). Alpha-beta T cells about two months after transplant reportedly derived from several hundred expanded graft clones.

A note on this clonotype: Its antigen is unidentified.

Germline V gene lookup returns CDR1 SGHVS and CDR2 FNYEAQ. The CDR3 has 16 amino acids. V lost 4 bases and J lost 4; bases outside the gene matches: 12. Preparation of the TCRbeta library involved a method that used unique molecular identifiers. TCRdb independently ran MiXCR on the PCR reads; one entry per CDR3 protein. The sample yields around 100,000 distinct CDR3 sequences, 10% to 13% seen once. The clonotype comes from a boy aged 2 to 10 with acute lymphoblastic leukemia, due to receive a stem cell transplant. Specimen: PBMCs, collected before TCRalphabeta/CD19-depleted stem cell transplant. The V call is TRBV7-6, the J call TRBJ1-1; 7 nucleotides agree with TRBD1. CDR3 sequence (DNA): TGTGCCAGCAGCTCCGGCGAGGGGGCGCGGGGCACTGAAGCTTTCTTT. Amino acids: CASSSGEGARGTEAFF. The complete variable domain, with remaining parts taken from reference TRBV7-6 and TRBJ1-1, reads GAGVSQSPRYKVTKRGQDVALRCDPISGHVSLYWYRQALGQGPEFLTYFNYEAQQDKSGLPNDRFSAERPEGSISTLTIQRTEQRDSAMYRCASSSGEGARGTEAFFGQGTRLTVV.